Listed below are T cell receptor beta chains from one sample, sequenced in a study of cytomegalovirus exposure and HLA in healthy donors. Some clones are missing from TCRdb's copy, which holds only in-frame ones; the method was immunoSEQ multiplex PCR. The table records just over 150,000 clones, roughly 84% of them present only once. Material: PBMCs. The source of these receptors is a man between 18 and 29 years old in good health and CMV-seropositive. Each CDR3 is given without its conserved first and last residue.

V gene: TRBV7-2; CDR3 protein: ASSFGGLGTDTQY
V gene: TRBV19; CDR3 protein: ASTTTVTGLNEQF
V gene: TRBV6-4; CDR3 protein: ASSHGTRGGPNEQF
V gene: TRBV10-3; CDR3 protein: AIRTDRTMPEAF
V gene: TRBV7-9; CDR3 protein: ASSLSAGNGYT
V gene: TRBV18; CDR3 protein: ASSPGQGARETQY
V gene: TRBV7-9; CDR3 protein: ASSLDREAF
V gene: TRBV11-2; CDR3 protein: ASSDRNYGYT
V gene: TRBV7-9; CDR3 protein: ASSSKTSGGPTDTQY
V gene: TRBV7-2; CDR3 protein: ACGTRFLETQY
V gene: TRBV5-6; CDR3 protein: ASSLGRNTEAF
V gene: TRBV9; CDR3 protein: ASSVATRVGGGETEAF
V gene: TRBV6-1; CDR3 protein: AGGLGTDSNQPQH
V gene: TRBV7-2; CDR3 protein: ASSLALGTGGEYEQY
V gene: TRBV7-9; CDR3 protein: ASSFGGAYTGELF
V gene: TRBV6-1; CDR3 protein: ASRAGPYNSPLH
V gene: TRBV7-6; CDR3 protein: ASSLDQNYNSPLH
V gene: TRBV29-1; CDR3 protein: RQGAEGEAF